One T cell receptor beta chain is described in this entry. This clonotype was counted a few times. Its antigen is unknown. No clone much larger than this one lies a single base away; base qualities are absent. These data are taken from a study of T cells after yellow fever vaccination (dated by TCRdb to the late 2010s). Regarding the study in general: The SMART-Seq v4 Ultra Low Input RNA kit was used to prepare libraries from fractions with low cell numbers. To track T-cell clones before and after primary and booster YFV17D yellow fever vaccination, bulk TCR alpha and beta repertoires were sequenced longitudinally. Two healthy male donors, one aged 18 to 29 and one aged 30 to 40 years, made up the cohort. Blood samples were taken at several timepoints before and after primary and secondary immunization, and bulk PBMC replicates and cell subsets were isolated.

The CDR3, from cysteine to phenylalanine, totals 13 residues. The sequence is cut down to CDR3 DNA, 39 bases in frame from base 1. V and J are truncated by 0 bases and 8 bases respectively, leaving an intervening sequence of 8 bases. The germline V gene gives CDR1 as SGHRS and CDR2 as YFSETQ. The investigation overall reported the following: FACS-sorted repertoires could contain abundant contaminating clonotypes from the bulk population, so computational filtering was required. A small fraction of clonotypes showed up in both the CD4 and CD8 compartments, probably as a result of convergent recombination. Compared with the primary T-cell response, the secondary T-cell response was weaker but faster, peaking on day 5 rather than day 15. After the booster, most of the clones that had expanded following primary vaccination were detected again (96% of CD4 and around 88% of CD8), which suggests that memory was broadly maintained. Because the study included only two donors, the extent to which the findings can be generalized is limited.

Data came from an Illumina NovaSeq 6000. TCR cDNA was synthesized by 5'RACE template switching, which introduced a universal primer site and unique molecular identifiers. cDNA synthesis was primed from both the TCR alpha and TCR beta constant segments. Library amplification involved two PCR steps, and the second step added sample barcodes and sequencing adapters. Libraries were sequenced on Illumina HiSeq 2500 (2x100 bp) or NovaSeq (2x150 bp). In the paper's pipeline: MIGEC handled demultiplexing of reads and collapsing into UMI consensus sequences, while MiXCR performed V(D)J alignment. Vaccine-responding clonotypes were defined with edgeR using replicate PBMC samples, requiring FDR below 0.01 and a log2 fold change above 5 up to day 15. Bulk clonotypes were assigned CD4 or CD8 identity according to which sequenced CD4 or CD8 repertoire held them at higher abundance. TCRdb reanalyzed the raw reads on its own, using fastp at Q25 for trimming and MiXCR for clone calling, and kept in-frame beta chains. Rows are combined by CDR3 protein, so each entry shows the most common genes and DNA. Here the V and J calls rest on TCRdb's processing, not on the authors' analysis. Across this sample there are some 300,000 distinct CDR3 sequences, with 8.7% seen only once. 3% to 4% of the sample is held by the ten biggest clonotypes.

The sample's treatment or condition label is to be understood as: live attenuated yellow fever vaccine strain. PBMCs were isolated from peripheral blood using a standard Ficoll-Paque protocol. CD4 and CD8 T-cell fractions were isolated with Dynabeads CD4 and CD8 positive selection kits. RNA was extracted with TriZol from bulk PBMCs, CD4 and CD8 fractions, and dextramer-positive and dextramer-negative fractions. The V and J genes are TRBV5-1 and TRBJ1-4; the D gene is unclear. The source material was CD4+ T cells sorted from PBMCs, sampled 5 days after the yellow fever booster vaccination. The clonotype was recovered from a man between 18 and 35 years old who received the YFV17D yellow fever vaccine. The DNA sequence is given as TGCGCCAGCAGCTTGGGGACTCAGGAAAAACTGTTTTTT. Translated, it gives CASSLGTQEKLFF.